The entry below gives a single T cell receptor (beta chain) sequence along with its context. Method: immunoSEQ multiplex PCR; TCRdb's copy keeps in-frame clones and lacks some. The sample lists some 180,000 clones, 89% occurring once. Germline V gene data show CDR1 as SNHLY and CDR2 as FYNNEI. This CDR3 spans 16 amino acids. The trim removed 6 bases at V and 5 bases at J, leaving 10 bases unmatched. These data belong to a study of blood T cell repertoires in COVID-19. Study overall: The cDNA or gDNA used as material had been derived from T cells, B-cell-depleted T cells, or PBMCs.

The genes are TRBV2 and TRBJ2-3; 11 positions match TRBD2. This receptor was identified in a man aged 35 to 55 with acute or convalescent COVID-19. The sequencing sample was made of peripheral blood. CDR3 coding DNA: TGTGCCAGCAGGGTCCTAGCGGGGGGACGGGTAGATACGCAGTATTTT. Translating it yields CASRVLAGGRVDTQYF.